The 20 T cell receptor beta chains given below trace back to one sample, sequenced in a study of T cell responses to AZD1222 COVID-19 vaccine. The method was immunoSEQ multiplex PCR; TCRdb's version includes in-frame clones alone and lacks a portion of them. The sample records over 100,000 clones, roughly 90% being singletons. This specimen consisted of peripheral blood, obtained on day 0 of AZD1222 vaccination. These receptors were collected from an adult in good health.

The chain recombines TRBV27 with TRBJ1-2; D call uncertain. In germline, CDR1 is MNHEY, CDR2 SMNVEV (reference sequence). The CDR3 is made up of 15 amino acids. Trimming removed 2 bases from V and 0 bases from J, with 10 bases in between. CDR3 in DNA: TGTGCCAGCAGTTTAAAAGCAGGCCCTAACTATGGCTACACCTTC. The encoded protein is CASSLKAGPNYGYTF.

V and J are TRBV7-2 and TRBJ1-1, with 8 bases aligning to TRBD1. The CDR3 length is 15 residues. With V trimmed by 5 bases and J by 1 base, 6 bases remained unmatched. Germline-derived CDR1 and CDR2 are SGHTA and FQGNSA. The CDR3 loop reads CASSIHRGGNTEAFF. The CDR3, as DNA: TGTGCCAGCAGCATCCACAGGGGGGGGAACACTGAAGCTTTCTTT.

This clone was observed a single time. The chain employs TRBV2 and TRBJ1-5; weak D call: TRBD1 (6 bases). V was shortened by 6 bases and J by 7 bases, with 19 bases between the two germline ends. Germline V gives CDR1 SNHLY, CDR2 FYNNEI. The CDR3 has 15 amino acids. For the CDR3, the DNA is TGTGCCAGCAGCTTTGGGACATTGGGTACCCAGCCCCAGCATTTT. Its protein is CASSFGTLGTQPQHF.

CDR3 residues: CASSPGGQTYGYTF. The CDR3 DNA reads TGTGCCAGCAGTCCAGGAGGGCAAACCTATGGCTACACCTTC. The chain uses TRBV27 and TRBJ1-2; D gene ambiguous. CDR1 and CDR2 (germline): MNHEY, SMNVEV (reference sequence). The CDR3 has 14 amino acids. The germline V and J ends were trimmed by 5 bases and 4 bases, with 14 bases remaining between them.

As DNA, the CDR3 is TGTGCCAGCAGCCAAAAGAGCGGGATCGCAGATACGCAGTATTTT. It is translated as CASSQKSGIADTQYF. The V gene is TRBV4-2, the J gene TRBJ2-3; 7 bases fit TRBD2. The trim removed 2 bases at V and 4 bases at J, leaving 6 bases unmatched. The germline CDR1 and CDR2 sequences are LGHNA and YNFKEQ. CDR3 length: 15 residues.

DNA for the CDR3: TGCGCCAGCAGCTTCTCCCCTATGAACACTGAAGCTTTCTTT. Its protein is CASSFSPMNTEAFF. The J gene is TRBJ1-1, the V gene TRBV5-1; D remains unclear. The CDR3 is 14 amino acids. Trimming cost V 2 bases and J 0 bases, with 8 bases left between them. The V gene's germline CDR1 is SGHRS and CDR2 YFSETQ.

This rearrangement joins TRBV7-3 to TRBJ2-1; 10 bases fit TRBD2. The CDR3 contains 15 residues. The V and J ends lost 5 bases and 4 bases, in that order; junction bases with no gene match: 5. The germline V gene has CDR1 SGHTA and CDR2 FQGTGA. The CDR3 nucleotides read TGTGCCAGCAGCGCGAGCGGGAGGGAATACAATGAGCAGTTCTTC. This sequence encodes CASSASGREYNEQFF.

This chain connects TRBV6-1 to TRBJ1-1; TRBD1 is a possible D gene (5 bases). In germline, CDR1 is MNHNS, CDR2 SASEGT. There are 14 residues in the CDR3. The V gene lost 1 base and the J gene lost 3 bases, with 9 bases spanning the gap. The CDR3 nucleotides are TGTGCCAGCAGTGAAGGCAGGGCTCACACTGAAGCTTTCTTT. Its translation: CASSEGRAHTEAFF.

The chain recombines TRBV7-3 with TRBJ2-7; D assignment may be TRBD1 or TRBD2 (5 bases each). This CDR3 has 13 residues. The V end was cut by 1 base, the J end by 3 bases, with 7 bases between. Germline V lookup: CDR1 SGHTA, CDR2 FQGTGA. In nucleotides, the CDR3 is TGTGCCAGCAGCTTAATGGGGGACTACGAGCAGTACTTC. Protein product: CASSLMGDYEQYF.

The rearrangement joins TRBV5-5 to TRBJ2-7; no reliable D call. Germline CDR1 reads SGHKS; CDR2 reads YYEKEE (reference sequence). The CDR3 sequence is 11 residues long. V dropped 0 bases and J dropped 5 bases, with 3 bases sitting between them. The CDR3 DNA follows: TGTGCCAGCAGCTTGGGGGACGAGCAGTACTTC. Amino acids: CASSLGDEQYF.

The chain employs TRBV4-1 and TRBJ2-2; D perhaps matches TRBD2 (6 bases). This CDR3 is 16 amino acids long. With 2 bases removed from V and 2 bases from J, the gap between germline ends came to 12 bases. Germline V lookup: CDR1 MGHRA, CDR2 YSYEKL. The CDR3 nucleotides are TGCGCCAGCAGCCAATATCGGGAGCTAAACACCGGGGAGCTGTTTTTT. It yields the protein CASSQYRELNTGELFF.

The V and J genes are TRBV7-2 and TRBJ1-4; D uncertain. V was pared by 6 bases and J by 4 bases, with 15 bases between. The CDR3 is made up of 15 amino acids. Germline lookup yields CDR1 SGHTA and CDR2 FQGNSA. The CDR3 nucleotides are TGTGCCAGCAGATATACCGGGTCCCTTAATGAAAAACTGTTTTTT. Translating it yields CASRYTGSLNEKLFF.

The chain uses TRBV18 and TRBJ1-5, with D unclear. Per the germline V gene, CDR1 is KGHSH and CDR2 is LQKENI. Between the trimmed V and J ends, which lost 0 bases and 8 bases, there was a span of 14 bases. CDR3 size: 15 residues. The CDR3 loop is CASSPPLVGKEPQHF. CDR3 nucleotides: TGTGCCAGCTCACCACCCTTGGTCGGGAAGGAGCCCCAGCATTTT.

The rearrangement joins TRBV3-1 (or the pseudogene TRBV3-2) to TRBJ1-6; 7 bases align to TRBD1. V lost 4 bases and J lost 7; bases outside the gene matches: 10. This CDR3 is built from 16 residues. Per the germline V gene, CDR1 is LGHDT and CDR2 is YNNKEL (reference sequence). The CDR3 bases are TGTGCCAGCAGCCTCCGACAGGGCTCAGGGAATTCACCCCTCCACTTT. As protein: CASSLRQGSGNSPLHF.

V usage is TRBV15 and J usage is TRBJ2-7, with 7 bases aligning to TRBD1. The V gene's germline CDR1 is LNHNV and CDR2 YYDKDF (reference sequence). V was clipped by 5 bases and J by 1 base; unmatched bases: 11. The CDR3 length is 16 residues. CDR3 bases: TGTGCCACCAGCCGAACGCGACAGGGATTATCCTACGAGCAGTACTTC. Its protein product is CATSRTRQGLSYEQYF.

This clone occurred once. This chain joins TRBV9 and TRBJ1-4; tentative D call: TRBD1 (5 bases). This CDR3 region has 17 residues. The germline CDR1 and CDR2 sequences are SGDLS and YYNGEE. V lost 4 bases and J 7 bases, leaving 23 bases between the germline ends. CDR3 bases: TGTGCCAGCAGCCGTAGGGGCCGGGCAGACTCTCGTGAAAAACTGTTTTTT. It codes for CASSRRGRADSREKLFF.

Here the CDR3 DNA reads TGCGCCAGCAGCTTGTCATCGGAACGACGGTCGGGGTTCTTC. This encodes CASSLSSERRSGFF. The V gene is TRBV5-1, the J gene TRBJ2-1, with D unresolved. V was clipped by 1 base and J by 15 bases, with 20 bases between them. The CDR3 sequence is 14 residues long. Germline V gene sequence: CDR1 SGHRS, CDR2 YFSETQ.

CDR3 protein: CASSLSFADTQYF. DNA for the CDR3: TGTGCCAGCAGCTTAAGTTTCGCAGATACGCAGTATTTT. The gene calls are TRBV11-3 and TRBJ2-3; D remains unclear. The CDR3 has 13 residues. Trimming cost V 2 bases and J 4 bases, with 7 bases left between them. Germline V gene lookup returns CDR1 SGHNT and CDR2 YENEEA.

The V and J genes are TRBV10-3 and TRBJ1-1; TRBD1 might be the D (6 bases). The CDR3 has 12 amino acids. Trimming cost V 6 bases and J 3 bases, with 8 bases left between them. Germline CDR1 reads ENHRY; CDR2 reads SYGVKD. In DNA, the CDR3 is TGTGCCATCAGCGACAGGTACACTGAAGCTTTCTTT. Translating it yields CAISDRYTEAFF.

This chain links TRBV19 with TRBJ1-3; TRBD1 matches at 8 bases. CDR1 and CDR2 from the germline V gene are LNHDA and SQIVND (reference sequence). V trimming: 7 bases; J trimming: 3 bases; junction bases outside the gene matches: 5. CDR3 length: 14 amino acids. CDR3 coding DNA: TGTGCCAGTATCGCTGGACAGGGTGGAAACACCATATATTTT. Protein sequence: CASIAGQGGNTIYF. Complete variable domain (other parts from reference TRBV19 and TRBJ1-3): DGGITQSPKYLFRKEGQNVTLSCEQNLNHDAMYWYRQDPGQGLRLIYYSQIVNDFQKGDIAEGYSVSREKKESFPLTVTSAQKNPTAFYLCASIAGQGGNTIYFGEGSWLTVV.